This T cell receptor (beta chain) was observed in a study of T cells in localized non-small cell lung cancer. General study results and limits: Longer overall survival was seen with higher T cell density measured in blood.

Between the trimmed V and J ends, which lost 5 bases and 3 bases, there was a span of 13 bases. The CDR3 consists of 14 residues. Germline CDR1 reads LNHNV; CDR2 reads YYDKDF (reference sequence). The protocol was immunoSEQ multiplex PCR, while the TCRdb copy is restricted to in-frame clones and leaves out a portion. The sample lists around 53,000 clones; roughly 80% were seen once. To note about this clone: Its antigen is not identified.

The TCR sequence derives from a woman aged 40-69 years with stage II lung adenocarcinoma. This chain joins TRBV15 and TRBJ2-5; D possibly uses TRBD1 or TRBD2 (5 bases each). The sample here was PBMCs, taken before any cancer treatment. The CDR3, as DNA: TGTGCCACCAGCGACCCAGGGAGAGAAGAGACCCAGTACTTC. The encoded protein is CATSDPGREETQYF.